This TCR beta chain was documented in a study of Graves' ophthalmopathy and Graves' hyperthyroidism. Transcripts of RNA were the source for amplifying TCR beta CDR3 regions. In the first round, RT-PCR was carried out with HTBI primers, and a multiplex PCR formed the second round. From the multiplex PCR reads, TCRdb called clonotypes with MiXCR, one entry per CDR3 protein. The table lists roughly 700,000 distinct CDR3 sequences, around 40% of them singletons. This clonotype was seen ten or more times. Its antigen is not identified. In germline, CDR1 is SGHVS, CDR2 FNYEAQ. Trimming removed 3 bases from V and 6 bases from J; junction bases left unmatched: 8. The CDR3 totals 16 residues. Excluded were patients with other autoimmune diseases, uncontrolled infections, pregnancy or lactation. Physicians reached a diagnosis by relying on clinical symptoms, serum thyroxine, TRAb, thyroid ultrasound and orbital computed tomography.

Findings and caveats of the study: Sensitivity reached approximately 71% and specificity about 73% when the model predicted ophthalmopathy progression. Most thyroid clonotypes expanded beyond 0.001 frequency were also found in blood.

This clonotype originated in an adult man with Graves' ophthalmopathy. Sequenced material: peripheral blood. The V gene is TRBV7-6, the J gene TRBJ2-7, with 13 bases fitting TRBD2. The CDR3 DNA reads as TGTGCCAGCAGCTTCGCCACTAGCGGGGGGGCCTCCGAGCAGTACTTC. Protein product: CASSFATSGGASEQYF.